Listed below are T cell receptor beta chains from one sample, sequenced in a study of T cell changes during pregnancy in multiple sclerosis. TCRdb keeps only in-frame clones here, not all; method: immunoSEQ multiplex PCR. The sample has approximately 80,000 clones, 91% seen once. The sample in question was PBMCs, obtained in the first trimester of pregnancy. The receptors were sampled from a female donor in good health, serving as a control in a pregnancy study. Some clones in this sample may be carry-over from other donors' samples. Each CDR3 is given with its conserved first and last residue. The order of the fields is CDR3 length, J gene, clone size, V gene, D gene, CDR3 DNA, CDR3 protein. A D gene is named only where the DNA matches it firmly. Clone size, where shown, is once, few, many, or a class for clones that have expanded.

>18|TRBJ2-3|.|TRBV10-3|TRBD2
TGTGCCATCAGTGAATTAAGGGGCGGGGGTCCTAGCACAGATACGCAGTATTTT
CAISELRGGGPSTDTQYF
>15|TRBJ1-4|.|TRBV6-1|.
TGTGCCAGCAGTGAAGCGGCTTGGGGCGATGAAAAACTGTTTTTT
CASSEAAWGDEKLFF
>15|TRBJ2-1|.|TRBV4-1|TRBD2
TGCGCCAGCAGCCAACTTGGGCTAGCGGGGAATGAGCAGTTCTTC
CASSQLGLAGNEQFF
>16|TRBJ1-1|.|TRBV5-1|.
TGCGCCAGCAGCTGGGGGGTTGGGGGGATCGACACTGAAGCTTTCTTT
CASSWGVGGIDTEAFF
>17|TRBJ2-3|.|TRBV7-9|TRBD1
TGTGCCAGCAGCCGAGCCGGGACAGGGGGCCTGGAGGATACGCAGTATTTT
CASSRAGTGGLEDTQYF
>15|TRBJ2-7|.|TRBV13|TRBD2
TGTGCCAGCAGCTTTAGCGGGTCGGGATTGGCCAAGCAGTACTTC
CASSFSGSGLAKQYF
>14|TRBJ2-2|.|TRBV4-1|.
TGCGCCAGCAGCCAAGAAGGACAAATCGGGGAGCTGTTTTTT
CASSQEGQIGELFF
>14|TRBJ2-3|.|TRBV21-1|.
TGTGCCAGCAGGGCGGGCAGGGGAAGAGATACGCAGTATTTT
CASRAGRGRDTQYF
>12|TRBJ2-7|once|TRBV28|.
TGTGCCAGCAGTTTGTGGAGGAGCGAGCAGTACTTC
CASSLWRSEQYF
>19|TRBJ2-3|.|TRBV7-9|TRBD2
TGTGCCAGCAGCCCCGGACTAGCGGGGGGGCCGGTTCCGGAAGATACGCAGTATTTT
CASSPGLAGGPVPEDTQYF
>14|TRBJ1-4|.|TRBV6-6|.
TGTGCCAGCAGTAGACAGGCCGTTAATGAAAAACTGTTTTTT
CASSRQAVNEKLFF
>15|TRBJ2-7|.|TRBV11-1|TRBD2
TGTGCCAGCAGCCCCTGGGAGGGGTACTCCTACGAGCAGTACTTC
CASSPWEGYSYEQYF
>15|TRBJ2-5|.|TRBV9|.
TGTGCCAGCAGCCCTTCGGGGGGCGGGGTAGATACCCAGTACTTC
CASSPSGGGVDTQYF
>16|TRBJ1-6|.|TRBV4-2|.
TGTGCCAGCAGCCAAGAACCTCGACAGCTAAATTCACCCCTCCACTTT
CASSQEPRQLNSPLHF
>18|TRBJ2-5|.|TRBV5-1|TRBD2
TGCGCCAGCAGCTTGGGGGAACTAGCGGGACAGCGGGTGGAGACCCAGTACTTC
CASSLGELAGQRVETQYF
>14|TRBJ2-1|.|TRBV5-4|.
TGTGCCAGCAGCTTGGTCTCTAGCTGGGATGAGCAGTTCTTC
CASSLVSSWDEQFF
>16|TRBJ2-3|.|TRBV27|TRBD2
TGTGCCAGCAGTCCGTCCCTAGCGGGGAGGGGAGATACGCAGTATTTT
CASSPSLAGRGDTQYF
>17|TRBJ2-7|.|TRBV27|TRBD2
TGTGCCAGCAGTGGGGTGCTAGCGGGAGTCTCCGGCTCCGAGCAGTACTTC
CASSGVLAGVSGSEQYF
>13|TRBJ2-7|.|TRBV9|.
TGTGCCAGCAGCTTCATGTCAGCCTACGAGCAGTACTTC
CASSFMSAYEQYF
>15|TRBJ1-2|.|TRBV28|TRBD1
TGTGCCAGCTCGTCAGGGACAGGGGTTATCTATGGCTACACCTTC
CASSSGTGVIYGYTF
>15|TRBJ2-7|.|TRBV5-1|TRBD2
TGCGCCAGCAGCTTGGTTAGCGGGAGCGTATACGAGCAGTACTTC
CASSLVSGSVYEQYF
>13|TRBJ2-2|.|TRBV5-1|.
TGCGCCAGCAGCCCGATAGAGGCCGGGGAGCTGTTTTTT
CASSPIEAGELFF
>16|TRBJ2-7|.|TRBV7-8|TRBD1
TGTGCCAGCAGCCCCCGACCGGGACAGAGAACCTACGAGCAGTACTTC
CASSPRPGQRTYEQYF
>12|TRBJ2-7|few|TRBV6-6|.
TGTGCCAGCAGTTTGAGCACCTACGAGCAGTACTTC
CASSLSTYEQYF
>14|TRBJ1-1|once|TRBV7-6|.
TGTGCCAGCAGCTTAGTCCAGATGAACACTGAAGCTTTCTTT
CASSLVQMNTEAFF
>17|TRBJ1-2|.|TRBV7-8|.
TGTGCCAGCAGCTCCCAGAGGTTTCAGGGCCTTAACTATGGCTACACCTTC
CASSSQRFQGLNYGYTF
>14|TRBJ2-7|once|TRBV2|TRBD2
TGTGCCAGCAGTGAATATCGGGGGGGCTACGAGCAGTACTTC
CASSEYRGGYEQYF
>17|TRBJ2-1|.|TRBV10-3|TRBD2
TGTGCCATCAGTGAGTCGATAGGGACTAGCGGGAGTAATGAGCAGTTCTTC
CAISESIGTSGSNEQFF
>18|TRBJ2-3|.|TRBV27|TRBD2
TGTGCCAGCAGAGCGTCTAGCGGGGGGGCCCGGGGTGCAGATACGCAGTATTTT
CASRASSGGARGADTQYF
>18|TRBJ1-2|.|TRBV7-9|TRBD1
TGTGCCAGCAGCTTTCCCCCGGGACAGGGGGCGCGGGACTATGGCTACACCTTC
CASSFPPGQGARDYGYTF
>15|TRBJ2-7|.|TRBV7-9|.
TGTGCCAGCAGCTCACTAGCCGGGGGACCCTACGAGCAGTACTTC
CASSSLAGGPYEQYF
>17|TRBJ2-3|.|TRBV7-2|.
TGTGCCAGCAGCCACCGAGAAAGGGTTCGGGGGTTGGATACGCAGTATTTT
CASSHRERVRGLDTQYF
>14|TRBJ1-5|.|TRBV19|.
TGTGCCAGTAGTGGGGGGGTGGGAAATCAGCCCCAGCATTTT
CASSGGVGNQPQHF
>12|TRBJ2-7|once|TRBV11-3|.
TGTGCCAGCAGCTCAGACAGCGGCGAGCAGTACTTC
CASSSDSGEQYF
>17|TRBJ2-1|once|TRBV19|.
TGTGCCAGTAGTATCCCCCAGTGGAGTAGACCCTACAATGAGCAGTTCTTC
CASSIPQWSRPYNEQFF
>12|TRBJ2-7|.|TRBV28|TRBD1
TGTGCCAGCAGCGGGACAGCGTACGAGCAGTACTTC
CASSGTAYEQYF
>15|TRBJ1-6|.|TRBV7-2|.
TGTGCCAGCAGCTTAGGCCAGGGACTGGATTCACCCCTCCACTTT
CASSLGQGLDSPLHF
>13|TRBJ2-1|.|TRBV9|TRBD2
TGTGCCACTCGGGGGGGGGCCTACAATGAGCAGTTCTTC
CATRGGAYNEQFF
>15|TRBJ1-5|.|TRBV7-2|TRBD1
TGTGCCAGCAGCTCGGGACAGGGGATGCGTCAGCCCCAGCATTTT
CASSSGQGMRQPQHF
>13|TRBJ2-7|.|TRBV27|.
TGTGCCAGCAGAACCCTCGGCTCCTACGAGCAGTACTTC
CASRTLGSYEQYF